The 28 T cell receptor beta chains presented below share a single source sample, sequenced in a study of cytomegalovirus exposure and HLA in healthy donors. The protocol was immunoSEQ multiplex PCR, while the TCRdb copy is restricted to in-frame clones and leaves out a portion. The data show over 100,000 clones, around 89% seen once. Input material: PBMCs. The receptors here all came from a woman between 18 and 29 years old in good health and CMV-seropositive.

The CDR3 is CASSRPGQGKSTEAFF. CDR3 coding DNA: TGTGCCAGCAGCAGACCGGGACAGGGAAAGAGCACTGAAGCTTTCTTT. The chain links TRBV5-6 to TRBJ1-1; 9 nucleotides align to TRBD1. Germline V CDR1 and CDR2: SGHDT, YYEEEE. The trim removed 4 bases at V and 4 bases at J, leaving 11 bases unmatched. The CDR3 is made up of 16 amino acids.

This rearrangement joins TRBV6-6 to TRBJ2-3; the D gene is possibly TRBD2 (6 bases). CDR3 length: 14 residues. The V gene lost 8 bases and the J gene lost 4 bases, with 16 bases spanning the gap. From germline, CDR1 is MNHNY and CDR2 SVGAGI (reference sequence). CDR3 sequence reads: CASRTYWGADTQYF. In nucleotides, the CDR3 is TGTGCCAGCCGCACCTATTGGGGGGCAGATACGCAGTATTTT.

This chain's CDR3 is CASSTTRDSNQPQHF. The CDR3 nucleotides are TGTGCCAGTAGTACTACCAGGGATAGCAATCAGCCCCAGCATTTT. The V and J genes are TRBV19 and TRBJ1-5, with TRBD1 as a possible D gene (5 bases). The CDR3 consists of 15 residues. Trimming removed 4 bases at V and 0 bases at J, with 10 bases between. Germline assignment: CDR1 LNHDA and CDR2 SQIVND (reference sequence).

The chain joins TRBV7-8 to TRBJ1-6, with 8 bases lining up with TRBD1. CDR3 length: 16 residues. Germline CDR1 is SGHVS and CDR2 is FQNEAQ. V shed 2 bases, J shed 3 bases, and the junction held 3 bases outside the gene matches. CDR3 sequence reads: CASSLSGGFYNSPLHF. The DNA of the CDR3 is TGTGCCAGCAGCTTATCAGGGGGCTTCTATAATTCACCCCTCCACTTT.

The rearrangement joins TRBV2 to TRBJ2-3; a possible D gene is TRBD1 (5 bases). This CDR3 has 15 amino acids. From germline, CDR1 is SNHLY and CDR2 FYNNEI. Trimming stripped 6 bases from V and 2 bases from J, with 15 bases between. CDR3 DNA: TGTGCCAGCAGGATCCAGGGAATTCCCACAGATACGCAGTATTTT. Protein product: CASRIQGIPTDTQYF.

This chain uses TRBV5-5 with TRBJ1-1; 8 nucleotides line up with TRBD1. Germline V CDR1 and CDR2: SGHKS, YYEKEE (reference sequence). V dropped 3 bases and J dropped 0; count of bases not matched to a gene: 4. The CDR3 runs 15 residues. As DNA, the CDR3 is TGTGCCAGCAGCTGGAGGGACAGGTTGAACACTGAAGCTTTCTTT. Protein: CASSWRDRLNTEAFF.

The gene calls are TRBV5-4 and TRBJ2-5, with TRBD1 matching over 8 bases. The V and J ends lost 3 bases and 4 bases, in that order; junction bases with no gene match: 5. The germline CDR1 and CDR2 sequences are SGHNT and YYREEE (reference sequence). The CDR3 spans 14 residues. CDR3 in DNA: TGTGCCAGCAGCTATGGACAGGGTCGAGAGACCCAGTACTTC. Protein sequence: CASSYGQGRETQYF. The whole variable domain, filled in from reference TRBV5-4 and TRBJ2-5, reads ETGVTQSPTHLIKTRGQQVTLRCSSQSGHNTVSWYQQALGQGPQFIFQYYREEENGRGNFPPRFSGLQFPNYSSELNVNALELDDSALYLCASSYGQGRETQYFGPGTRLLVL.

This chain links TRBV28 with TRBJ2-7; 8 nucleotides align to TRBD1. Germline lookup yields CDR1 MDHEN and CDR2 SYDVKM. The CDR3 sequence is 16 residues long. The J segment lost 12 bases and the V segment lost 3 bases, leaving 19 bases of the junction unmatched. Written as DNA, the CDR3 is TGTGCCAGCAGTTTGCCCAGGGGGCGTGCCTACGAGCAGAGGTACTTC. As protein: CASSLPRGRAYEQRYF.

CDR3 in DNA: TGTGCCTGGAGTGGAGGACAGGGTCGCGATGGCTACACCTTC. It codes for CAWSGGQGRDGYTF. The chain couples TRBV30 to TRBJ1-2; TRBD1 agrees at 8 bases. Germline V gene data show CDR1 as GTSNPN and CDR2 as SVGIG (reference sequence). The J segment lost 6 bases and the V segment lost 1 base, leaving 7 bases of the junction unmatched. This CDR3 spans 14 amino acids.

This chain connects TRBV19 to TRBJ1-1; D not resolved. Trimming stripped 1 base from V and 5 bases from J, with 17 bases between. Germline assignment: CDR1 LNHDA and CDR2 SQIVND (reference sequence). The CDR3 loop spans 16 amino acids. The CDR3 bases are TGTGCCAGTAGTATAGTTGCGGGAAGCGCGAGGACTGAAGCTTTCTTT. Translation: CASSIVAGSARTEAFF.

This chain links TRBV10-3 with TRBJ2-1; 7 positions match TRBD2. Looked up from germline, CDR1 is ENHRY and CDR2 is SYGVKD. This CDR3 contains 19 residues. Unmatched junction bases numbered 20, after V lost 6 bases and J lost 3 bases. This CDR3 is CAISLYGFQRGRVYNEQFF. CDR3 bases: TGTGCCATCAGCCTTTACGGCTTTCAAAGAGGGAGGGTCTACAATGAGCAGTTCTTC.

This chain connects TRBV10-3 to TRBJ2-3; 12 positions agree with TRBD2. Germline V gene lookup returns CDR1 ENHRY and CDR2 SYGVKD. This CDR3 is built from 14 residues. V shed 7 bases and J 3 bases; nucleotides not matched to a gene: 2. CDR3 nucleotide sequence: TGTGCCATCAAGACTAGCGGGAGTACAGATACGCAGTATTTT. This sequence encodes CAIKTSGSTDTQYF.

The rearrangement links TRBV28 to TRBJ1-1; D gene uncertain. V shed 0 bases and J shed 4 bases, with 6 bases lying between them. Germline CDR1 MDHEN, CDR2 SYDVKM. The CDR3 runs 13 residues. The CDR3 protein is CASSLWGSTEAFF. DNA of the CDR3: TGTGCCAGCAGTTTATGGGGGAGCACTGAAGCTTTCTTT.

This chain uses TRBV9 with TRBJ1-4, with D unclear. Germline CDR1 and CDR2: SGDLS and YYNGEE. Trimming shortened V by 3 bases and J by 0 bases, and 9 bases separated the two germline ends. This CDR3 contains 15 residues. The CDR3 nucleotides read TGTGCCAGCAGCGCTTATGCAGCAACTAATGAAAAACTGTTTTTT. As protein: CASSAYAATNEKLFF.

This clone was seen a single time. The rearrangement joins TRBV28 to TRBJ1-5, with 7 bases fitting TRBD1. CDR1 and CDR2 (germline): MDHEN, SYDVKM. V lost 4 bases and J lost 2; bases outside the gene matches: 11. The CDR3 loop spans 17 amino acids. The CDR3 coding sequence is TGTGCCAGCAGTTCGAGGGGGCACCGAAGACGCAATCAGCCCCAGCATTTT. Protein sequence: CASSSRGHRRRNQPQHF. The whole variable domain, remainder taken from reference TRBV28 and TRBJ1-5, is DVKVTQSSRYLVKRTGEKVFLECVQDMDHENMFWYRQDPGLGLRLIYFSYDVKMKEKGDIPEGYSVSREKKERFSLILESASTNQTSMYLCASSSRGHRRRNQPQHFGDGTRLSIL.

This sequence joins TRBV19 and TRBJ1-1; TRBD1 is a possible D gene (6 bases). Trimming took 5 bases from V and 10 from J, leaving 23 bases between them. The CDR3 length is 15 residues. Germline values: CDR1 LNHDA, CDR2 SQIVND (reference sequence). This chain's CDR3 is CASSVSSRGPGGAFF. The CDR3 DNA is TGTGCCAGTAGTGTCTCCTCCAGGGGTCCGGGGGGAGCTTTCTTT.

The CDR3 loop is CASSQVSQGTEKLFF. CDR3 DNA: TGCGCCAGCAGCCAAGTTTCGCAGGGTACTGAAAAACTGTTTTTT. The chain recombines TRBV4-1 with TRBJ1-4; a weak D match, TRBD1 (5 bases). CDR1 and CDR2 from the germline V gene are MGHRA and YSYEKL. Between the trimmed V and J ends, which lost 1 base and 7 bases, there was a span of 13 bases. The CDR3 extends over 15 amino acids.

V and J are TRBV29-1 and TRBJ2-3; D ambiguous. Trimming stripped 4 bases from V and 0 bases from J, with 8 bases between. Germline V gives CDR1 SQVTM, CDR2 ANQGSEA. The CDR3 extends over 13 amino acids. The CDR3 DNA reads TGCAGCGTTGGAGGAGCTAGCACAGATACGCAGTATTTT. It specifies CSVGGASTDTQYF.

This chain connects TRBV11-2 to TRBJ2-1; 10 positions agree with TRBD2. Trimming cost V 4 bases and J 2 bases; bases outside gene matches: 2. The CDR3 covers 15 residues. Germline CDR1 SGHAT, CDR2 FQNNGV. CDR3 region: CASSSSGSPYNEQFF. For the CDR3, the DNA is TGTGCCAGCAGCTCTAGCGGGAGCCCCTACAATGAGCAGTTCTTC.

The chain recombines TRBV5-1 with TRBJ2-3, with 8 positions matching TRBD2. Trimming removed 0 bases from V and 0 bases from J; junction bases left unmatched: 18. In germline, CDR1 is SGHRS, CDR2 YFSETQ. There are 21 residues in the CDR3. Here the CDR3 DNA reads TGCGCCAGCAGCTTGGGGCCGCCCGTAGCGGGACACTTCACTAGCACAGATACGCAGTATTTT. Protein sequence: CASSLGPPVAGHFTSTDTQYF.

This sequence joins TRBV2 and TRBJ1-6; TRBD1 aligns across 9 bases. CDR3 length equals 16 residues. The V gene end was trimmed by 7 bases and the J gene end by 4 bases; junction bases not matched to a gene: 8. Germline-derived CDR1 and CDR2 are SNHLY and FYNNEI. CDR3 nucleotide sequence: TGTGCCAGCACAGCAACAGGGGGCGTATATAATTCACCCCTCCACTTT. Amino acid sequence: CASTATGGVYNSPLHF.

The gene calls are TRBV4-1 and TRBJ1-3; D gene uncertain. The germline CDR1 and CDR2 sequences are MGHRA and YSYEKL. Trimming removed 0 bases from V and 0 bases from J, with 15 bases in between. The CDR3 extends over 18 amino acids. The CDR3 is CASSQEPHSLLSGNTIYF. The CDR3 nucleotides read TGCGCCAGCAGCCAAGAGCCCCACTCTCTCCTCTCTGGAAACACCATATATTTT.

The V call is TRBV29-1, the J call TRBJ1-4; TRBD1 agrees at 9 bases. V lost 3 bases and J lost 8; bases outside the gene matches: 7. CDR1 SQVTM and CDR2 ANQGSEA come from the germline V gene. This CDR3 is 14 amino acids long. The CDR3 loop reads CSVEEQGAGEKLFF. The CDR3, as DNA: TGCAGCGTTGAGGAACAGGGGGCGGGAGAAAAACTGTTTTTT.

This rearrangement joins TRBV27 to TRBJ1-6, with unresolved D. The CDR3 length is 17 residues. Germline CDR1 is MNHEY and CDR2 is SMNVEV (reference sequence). Trimming shortened V by 2 bases and J by 3 bases, and 14 bases separated the two germline ends. CDR3 coding DNA: TGTGCCAGCAGTTTAATCTTCTCGATGAGCTATAATTCACCCCTCCACTTT. This codes for CASSLIFSMSYNSPLHF.

This chain connects TRBV6-6 to TRBJ1-1; D possibly corresponds to TRBD1 (6 bases). V dropped 6 bases and J dropped 3 bases, with 11 bases sitting between them. Germline CDR1 and CDR2: MNHNY and SVGAGI (reference sequence). This CDR3 region has 13 residues. The CDR3, as DNA: TGTGCCAGCAGATTACAGGGTGACACTGAAGCTTTCTTT. It encodes CASRLQGDTEAFF.

The gene calls are TRBV11-2 and TRBJ1-1; perhaps TRBD1 as D (6 bases). The CDR3 runs 11 residues. With 5 bases removed from V and 8 bases from J, the gap between germline ends came to 9 bases. Germline V gene data show CDR1 as SGHAT and CDR2 as FQNNGV. This chain's CDR3 is CASSLQGEAFF. CDR3 nucleotide sequence: TGTGCCAGCAGCCTTCAGGGGGAAGCTTTCTTT.

V is TRBV19 and J is TRBJ1-2, with 7 bases that match TRBD1. Germline V CDR1 and CDR2: LNHDA, SQIVND (reference sequence). The CDR3 contains 15 residues. V shed 10 bases, J shed 0 bases, and the junction held 11 bases outside the gene matches. The CDR3 sequence: CATLDRAEANYGYTF. In DNA form, the CDR3 reads TGTGCCACTCTTGACAGGGCAGAGGCTAACTATGGCTACACCTTC.

For this clone: The identical CDR3 is also encoded by other nucleotide sequences in the sample. CDR3 bases: TGTGCCAGCAGTTACGGGCCGAACACTGAAGCTTTCTTT. Its translation: CASSYGPNTEAFF. The genes are TRBV6-5 and TRBJ1-1; D is uncertain. This CDR3 has 13 residues. Trimming stripped 2 bases from V and 1 base from J, with 5 bases between. Germline V gives CDR1 MNHEY, CDR2 SVGAGI.